This T cell receptor beta chain was found in a study of shared clonotypes between healthy human individuals. General study findings and limits: Blood was the only sampled material, and tissue repertoires likely differ.

A remark on this clone: Its specificity is not known.

After removal of 8 bases from V and 3 bases from J, the junction contained 10 bases not matched to a gene. This CDR3 region has 14 residues. Looked up from germline, CDR1 is MNHNY and CDR2 is SVGAGI (reference sequence). Per the original data handling: ImmunoSEQ yielded junction-only sequences lacking quality scores, so filtering differed. Profiling relied on immunoSEQ multiplex PCR, and the TCRdb table lists in-frame clones only, not all of them. V and J calls and clone size come straight from that table; D and trimming were deduced from the DNA. This table has fewer than 350,000 clones, over 75% appearing once.

The receptor was derived from a young man in good health. This chain connects TRBV6-6 to TRBJ2-7, with TRBD1 identical over 7 bases. Sequencing used memory CD8+ T cells sorted from blood. Subset in this sample: CD45RO+ cells pooled with CCR7-negative TemRA cells. The CDR3 region has the DNA TGTGCCAGCCGACTTCCGGGACAGTTCTACGAGCAGTACTTC. This encodes CASRLPGQFYEQYF.